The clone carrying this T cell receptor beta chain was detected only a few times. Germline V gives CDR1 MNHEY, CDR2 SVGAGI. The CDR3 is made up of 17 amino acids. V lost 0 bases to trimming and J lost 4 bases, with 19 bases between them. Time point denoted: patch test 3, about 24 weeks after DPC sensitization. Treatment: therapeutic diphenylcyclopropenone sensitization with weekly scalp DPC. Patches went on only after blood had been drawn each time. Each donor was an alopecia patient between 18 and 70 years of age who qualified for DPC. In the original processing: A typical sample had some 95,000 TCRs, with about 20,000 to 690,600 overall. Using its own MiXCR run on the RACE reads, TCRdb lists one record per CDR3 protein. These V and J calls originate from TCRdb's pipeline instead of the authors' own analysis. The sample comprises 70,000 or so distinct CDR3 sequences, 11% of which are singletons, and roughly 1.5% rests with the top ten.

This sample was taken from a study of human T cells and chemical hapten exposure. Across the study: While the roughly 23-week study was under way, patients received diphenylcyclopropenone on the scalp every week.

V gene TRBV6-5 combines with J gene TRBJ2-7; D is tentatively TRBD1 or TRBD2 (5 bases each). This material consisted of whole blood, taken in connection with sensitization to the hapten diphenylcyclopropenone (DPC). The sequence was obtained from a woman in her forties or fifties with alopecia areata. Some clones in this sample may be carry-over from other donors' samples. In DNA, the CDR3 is TGTGCCAGCAGTTACTCGGGACGGGGTTTAGCATTATACGAGCAGTACTTC. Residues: CASSYSGRGLALYEQYF.